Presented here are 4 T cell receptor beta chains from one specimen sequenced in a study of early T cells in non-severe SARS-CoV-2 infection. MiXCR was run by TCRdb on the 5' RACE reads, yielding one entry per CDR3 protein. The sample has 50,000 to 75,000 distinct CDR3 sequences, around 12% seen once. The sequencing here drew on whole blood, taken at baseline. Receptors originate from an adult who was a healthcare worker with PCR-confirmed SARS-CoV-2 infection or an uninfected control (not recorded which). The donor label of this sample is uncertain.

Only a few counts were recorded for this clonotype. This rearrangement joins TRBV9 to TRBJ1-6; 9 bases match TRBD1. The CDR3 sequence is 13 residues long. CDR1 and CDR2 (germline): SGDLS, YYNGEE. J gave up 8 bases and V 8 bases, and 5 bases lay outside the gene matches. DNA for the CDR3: TGTGCCAGTAACCGGGACAGGGATTCACCCCTCCACTTT. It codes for CASNRDRDSPLHF.

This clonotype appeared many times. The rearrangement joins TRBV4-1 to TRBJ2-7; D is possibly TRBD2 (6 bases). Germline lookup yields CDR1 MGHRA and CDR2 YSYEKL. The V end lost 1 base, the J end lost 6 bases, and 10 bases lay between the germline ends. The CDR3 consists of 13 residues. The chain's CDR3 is CASSQGRGSEQYV. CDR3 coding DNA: TGCGCCAGCAGCCAAGGCCGGGGGAGCGAGCAGTACGTC.

The CDR3 region is CSAGGQGTSTDTQYF. The CDR3 DNA is TGCAGTGCTGGGGGACAAGGAACTAGCACAGATACGCAGTATTTT. The gene calls are TRBV20-1 and TRBJ2-3; maybe TRBD1 (6 bases). The ends were cut back, 5 bases at V and 0 bases at J, with 15 bases in the middle. The germline V gene encodes CDR1 DFQATT and CDR2 SNEGSKA (reference sequence). This CDR3 contains 15 residues.

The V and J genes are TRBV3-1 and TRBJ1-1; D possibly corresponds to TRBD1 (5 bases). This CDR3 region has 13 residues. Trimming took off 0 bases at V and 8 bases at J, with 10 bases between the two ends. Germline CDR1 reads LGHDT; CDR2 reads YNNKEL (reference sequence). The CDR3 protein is CASSQERYREAFF. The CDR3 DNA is TGTGCCAGCAGCCAAGAGCGGTACAGGGAAGCTTTCTTT.